This T cell receptor beta chain was sequenced for a study of OX40 agonist ivuxolimab in advanced cancers. The overall study: Past anti-PD-1, anti-PD-L1 or anti-CTLA-4 therapy was accepted, and 40% had received some.

Notes on the study in general: On average, a greater number of expanded clones characterised CD8+ T cells relative to CD4+. Some of the lowest clonal expansion was seen in partial responders at 0.1-3.0 mg/kg.

Libraries were prepared by immunoSEQ multiplex PCR; TCRdb keeps only in-frame clonotypes and omits some of them. The sample includes roughly 100,000 clones, roughly 90% seen only once; the top ten take just under 0.8%. A history of autoimmune disease or systemic immunosuppression excluded patients. Turning to this clone: Its antigen is currently unknown. One end of the junction is discordant with germline, which a read error may explain.

Germline V gene lookup returns CDR1 MNHEY and CDR2 SVGAGI. CDR3 length: 15 amino acids. The receptor was derived from an adult with an advanced solid tumor such as melanoma, head and neck, liver or kidney cancer. The V and J genes are TRBV6-5 and TRBJ1-2; a possible D gene is TRBD1 (6 bases). Sequences were derived from CD4+ or CD8+ T cells sorted from blood, sampled in a trial of the OX40 agonist ivuxolimab. CDR3 DNA: TGTGCCGGCAGTTCCACACAGGGTGTAAACTATGGCTACACCTTC. It is translated as CAGSSTQGVNYGYTF.